This TCR beta chain is from a study of cytomegalovirus exposure and HLA in healthy donors (dated by TCRdb to the late 2010s). Background for the entire study: An earlier analysis of approximately 640 of the donors reported 276 Gb of sequence data and 117 million unique TCR beta sequences from about 200 million T cells. About 300 gigabases of sequencing data and tens of millions of unique TCR sequences were included in an early release covering roughly 600 HLA-typed donors. Of the approximately 400 genotyped donors, approximately 83% fell in the genetic ancestry cluster associated with self-reported Caucasian donors. The aim of the study was to test whether cataloging public T cell receptors could identify signatures of past pathogen exposure. Using immunosequencing, the study profiled T cell repertoires from 640 or so subjects and related those repertoires to cytomegalovirus serostatus. In addition to the first cohort of 666 subjects, a separate validation cohort of 100 to 150 different subjects was used. High-throughput TCR immunosequencing, statistical association of individual TCRs with disease status, and machine learning were combined to predict cytomegalovirus infection status. To study patterns of TCR occurrence, a later analysis re-analyzed previously published TCR beta repertoires from around 670 donors and added high-resolution HLA genotyping. In the later analysis, no new phenotypic data were used to find candidate immune exposures; instead, reliance was placed on TCR beta sequences and their occurrence across donors. An earlier analysis of 587 of the donors applied high-throughput TCR beta sequencing to assess whether each TCR beta V gene segment acted as functional or pseudogenic. Alongside the repertoire data, information on donor age, sex, ethnicity and CMV serostatus was compiled. Genome-wide SNP genotypes for about 65% of the 666 donors were used in a later genetic analysis, which treated that subset as a discovery cohort. Every discovery cohort repertoire had been produced on one sequencing platform. Both class I and class II loci were covered by HLA typing, at four-digit resolution. The number of donors typed differed by locus, with roughly 620-630 for A, B, C, DRB1 and DQB1, 522 for DQA1, over 600 for DPA1, and 400 to 490 for DPB1. A few DR-DQ haplotypes were treated as single units for association and clustering because of strong linkage in the cohort. On average, about 240,000 unique TCR beta nucleotide sequences were sequenced per donor among a few hundred genotyped donors of the cohort, with roughly 18% of those sequences being non-productive.

This clone came up a few times. The antigen it recognizes is unknown. Per-base quality was not reported, and no clone a single base away is much larger than it. CDR1 and CDR2 are drawn from the germline V gene: MDHEN, SYDVKM. At the junction V is shortened by 6 bases and J by 6 bases, with 15 bases in between. The CDR3 numbers 14 residues from cysteine through phenylalanine. The retained sequence is limited to the CDR3, 42 bases, with the frame set at the first base. The cohort comprised approximately 700 healthy bone marrow donors. At the time of sampling, every cohort member was nominally healthy, though immune exposures that went unrecorded were likely present. The donor tested CMV seropositive, placing the donor among the 250 to 350 seropositive members of the cohort. A peripheral blood sample was collected from each donor, and TCR beta sequencing was performed on peripheral blood mononuclear cells. The Qiagen DNeasy Blood Extraction Kit was used to extract genomic DNA from the blood cell samples.

Library generation was performed with the immunoSEQ multiplex PCR assay. A mixture of 60 forward primers for TCR Vbeta segments and 13 reverse primers for TCR Jbeta segments was used in the multiplex PCR. A multiplex PCR assay on genomic DNA amplified the CDR3 region of rearranged TCR beta genes. The amplified TCR beta libraries were sequenced on the Illumina HiSeq System as 87-base-pair reads. The original methods were these. A later analysis counted tens of millions of unique TCR beta chains across the 550 to 800 repertoires, and around 9.9 million of these chains were shared by at least two donors. A nearest-neighbor algorithm error-corrected the raw reads and collapsed the reads into unique sequences, merging closely related sequences to remove PCR and sequencing errors. CDR3 sequences were aligned to IMGT reference sequences to assign V, D and J gene segments. For a sequence to be retained, at least a six-nucleotide match to both a V gene segment and a J gene segment was required. A rearrangement counted as productive if the CDR3 had no stop codons and remained in frame with V and J, and every other rearrangement counted as non-productive. Following IMGT convention, CDR3 was defined as the stretch from the second conserved V-encoded cysteine to the conserved J-encoded phenylalanine. The earlier analysis of about 590 of the donors excluded sequences that lacked an unambiguous match to a single V gene segment. In an earlier analysis of 587 of the donors, V segments were called functional above 56.7% productive rearrangements and were called segregating when the between-donor standard deviation exceeded 5%. A statistical classification framework was developed to diagnose cytomegalovirus status using the catalog of TCR beta chain sequences. In a later analysis, TCR nucleotide sequences were compared against IMGT/GENE-DB human TR gene sequences so that V and J genes could be assigned. A later analysis assigned CDR3 sequences and most-parsimonious VDJ recombination scenarios with the TCRdist pipeline. In a later analysis, each TCR beta chain was defined by its CDR3 amino acid sequence together with its V-gene family, and reads lacking a unique V-gene family were excluded. As a way to deal with suspected cross-contamination and a sequencing artifact, a later analysis dropped 450 to 700 nucleotide sequences that were highly shared and had low generation probability. In a later analysis, a clonal expansion index was calculated for each public chain from normalized within-repertoire ranks of inferred template counts. Generation probabilities in a later analysis came from a VDJ recombination model fitted to out-of-frame rearrangements, and those results were checked against IGoR. In a later analysis, TCR-TCR, TCR-HLA and TCR-CMV co-occurrence was scored with hypergeometric tests, and a repertoire-size bias correction was applied to TCR pairs. A later analysis estimated false discovery rates by permuting HLA or CMV assignments 20 times. A later analysis grouped co-occurring TCRs with DBSCAN, adding TCRdist sequence similarity when clustering within HLA-allele-positive subsets. Repertoires with fewer than 30,000 or more than 120,000 public chains were left out of co-occurrence clustering, as were about five repertoires with anomalous nucleotide sharing. As stored in TCRdb, this immuneACCESS dataset retains in-frame rearrangements with V and J assigned. A fraction of the clones does not appear; measured against another copy, unresolved V genes explain less than half of the discrepancy, and the remainder lacks a known reason. V and J calls and clone size are copied from that table; D and trimming were computed from the DNA. For this sample the table gives some 140,000 clones, of which 70% to 85% were detected only once. The leading ten clones occupy about 6.8% of the sample.

What the work shows at the level of the full study, not this receptor alone: The earlier analysis of approximately 590 of the donors excluded about 16 rarely observed V segments, including chromosome 9 orphons, because counts were too low. The 87-base-pair reads could not distinguish some IMGT-functional V segments, including TRBV6-2 and TRBV6-3, so those segments were excluded. In an earlier analysis of some 500 of the donors, most TCR beta V segments appeared in productive rearrangements about 90% or about 30% of the time, broadly matching IMGT annotations. The sequencing pipeline was judged likely to have produced a cluster of highly shared sequence variants as a technical artifact. A later analysis found that TCR association rates varied across HLA loci, with DRB1 alleles showing the most associated TCRs and HLA-C alleles the fewest. The study gave a list of 150 to 200 TCR beta chains associated with cytomegalovirus. In vitro tests confirmed that three of the cytomegalovirus-associated TCR beta chains recognize cytomegalovirus antigens. Because HLA typing was missing for some donors at each locus, association tests included only the typed subset. Several of the top co-occurrence clusters appeared to be linked to parvovirus B19, influenza, CMV and Epstein-Barr virus, according to a later analysis. Immune exposure information for the cohort was limited to CMV serostatus. The classifier was reported to diagnose cytomegalovirus status with high specificity and sensitivity in both the original cohort and the validation cohort. In a later analysis, 15,000 to 20,000 TCR beta sequences were associated with specific HLA alleles at a false discovery rate of 0.05. Sequencing depth was assumed to be roughly uniform across donors in the presence/absence analyses, though that assumption may not hold. This cohort had only TCR beta chains sequenced, and the lack of alpha or paired-chain data limited which features could be detected. The authors suggested that the approach could potentially be generalized to other disease states and immunological phenotypes. An association between a missense DCLRE1C variant and V-gene and J-gene trimming of TCR beta chains was found in a later genetic analysis and replicated in an independent cohort. Linkage disequilibrium might explain the correlated functional status among segregating V segments, but an unknown experimental factor could not be excluded. A further reported finding was that TCR beta sequences accurately predicted the HLA-A and HLA-B alleles for most subjects in the first cohort. In a later genetic analysis, fewer N-insertions in productive TCRs were reported among donors in an Asian-associated ancestry cluster than the approximately 670-donor mean. Most TCR sequences were observed very rarely across donors, whereas some public TCRs were present in many individuals. Most CMV-associated TCR beta chains appeared to be HLA-restricted in a later analysis, and the HLA associations seemed to be driven largely by CMV exposure. When HLA alleles, especially DR and DQ, strongly co-occurred, attributing TCR associations to individual alleles was difficult. A later analysis found that HLA-associated TCR beta chains were more clonally expanded and had lower generation probabilities than equally common non-associated chains.

Sequencing input: PBMCs. The chain employs TRBV28 and TRBJ1-5; no confident D gene assignment can be made. This sequence was found in a man aged 35-49 years in good health and CMV-seropositive. The CDR3: CASSNPERGQPQHF. The nucleotide sequence is given as TGTGCCAGCAGCAACCCCGAGAGAGGTCAGCCCCAGCATTTT.